This T cell receptor (beta chain) was retrieved from a study of beta chain features in type 1 diabetes (dated by TCRdb to 2017 to 2018). General notes on the study: Mean age, gender distribution, total cell number and subset yield did not differ between patients and healthy donors. A total of 107,917,701 sorted cells were examined across all samples, and RNA yield correlated strongly with the number of cells per subset. The study compared the TCRB repertoires of sorted circulating CD4+ T cell subsets in recently diagnosed type 1 diabetes patients with those in matched healthy donors. Whereas all 30 or so donors provided naive and central memory subsets, regulatory and stem cell-like memory subsets were isolated from just 8 patients and roughly 8 healthy donors.

Overall results and qualifications from the work: Fewer insertions and more nucleotide deletions at VDJ recombination sites were observed in patients with type 1 diabetes, implying thymic rearrangement abnormalities. Because the HLA sub-analyses included only small numbers of individuals, any influence of HLA type on TCRB rearrangement was left unresolved. Type 1 diabetes patients showed a moderate but significant shortening of TCRB CDR3 length in all four CD4+ subsets. Sequencing cDNA rather than genomic DNA could over-represent highly expressing activated cells, although activation and CD3 levels did not differ between groups. PCR may preferentially amplify shorter templates, but because patient and control samples were amplified and corrected together, any resulting skew would affect both groups equally. Naive, central memory and regulatory TCRB repertoires appeared to be more alike among patients than among healthy donors.

From the germline V gene, CDR1 is MGHRA and CDR2 is YSYEKL. From the cysteine through the phenylalanine, the CDR3 covers 15 amino acids. Only the CDR3 part of the read is kept: 45 bases, read in frame from the first base. V loses 1 base, J loses 8 bases, and the germline ends lie 17 bases apart. From each donor, a single peripheral blood sample of about 100 mL on average was drawn into heparinised tubes. A BD FACSAria II and a panel including CD45RO, CCR7, CD25, CD127, CD95 and CD27 were used to sort naive, central memory, regulatory and stem cell-like memory CD4+ T cells. Every sorted population had a purity above 98%. Right away, PBMCs were isolated by Lymphoprep density gradient centrifugation and were stained directly, with no culture step. So that batch effects would be minimized, each experiment stained and sorted samples in pairs, pairing one healthy donor with one patient. The entire isolated RNA was reverse transcribed using the High Capacity cDNA Reverse Transcription Kit, and thus expressed TCRB transcripts were sequenced. Deep immunoSEQ sequencing was performed on naive, central memory and regulatory T cell samples, with an average of roughly 3.3 million total reads per sample. After sorted cells were lysed in RLT buffer, RNA was extracted with DNase-treated RNeasy Micro or Mini kits, with the choice depending on cell number. To prevent cross-contamination, each cell subset was processed individually, whereas patient and healthy donor samples were processed jointly. The immunoSEQ multiplex PCR was used to amplify TCRB sequences from cDNA, yielding 87-bp fragments that span the CDR3 region. Sequencing of the amplicons was done on the Illumina HiSeq platform. The original pipeline was this. Synthetic template baselines were used to correct PCR bias computationally, reads within Hamming distance 2 were collapsed, and singletons that could not be merged were discarded. Reads were aligned to IMGT to assign V, D and J genes, CDR3 length, and insertions or deletions at six rearrangement sites. Within each subset, clonotype counts were normalized to the number of sorted cells before true diversity and Gini coefficients were calculated with the tcR R package. Repertoire sharing was quantified using the overlap coefficient calculated on TCRB nucleotide sequences. The immuneACCESS repertoire file appears here via TCRdb, limited to in-frame rearrangements. These files lack a portion of the clones; in checked studies, under half of the deficit traces to unresolved V genes, and the cause of the others is not known. The V and J calls and clone size come from that table; D and trimming were worked out from the DNA. The sample table contains approximately 170,000 clones; only one count was recorded for approximately 8.1% of them. Of the sample, approximately 0.87% falls within the top ten clones.

Details on this clone: No antigen is known for it. Per-nucleotide qualities are absent, and no much larger clonotype sits a single base away.

The chain uses TRBV4-1 and TRBJ1-2; a weak D assignment points to TRBD1 (6 bases agree). The material sequenced was central memory CD4+ T cells from blood. The clonotype originates from a woman aged 40 to 49 with type 1 diabetes. The CDR3 reads CASSQGGVSDRGYTF. The nucleotide sequence reads as follows: TGCGCCAGCAGCCAAGGGGGCGTATCCGACAGGGGCTACACCTTC.